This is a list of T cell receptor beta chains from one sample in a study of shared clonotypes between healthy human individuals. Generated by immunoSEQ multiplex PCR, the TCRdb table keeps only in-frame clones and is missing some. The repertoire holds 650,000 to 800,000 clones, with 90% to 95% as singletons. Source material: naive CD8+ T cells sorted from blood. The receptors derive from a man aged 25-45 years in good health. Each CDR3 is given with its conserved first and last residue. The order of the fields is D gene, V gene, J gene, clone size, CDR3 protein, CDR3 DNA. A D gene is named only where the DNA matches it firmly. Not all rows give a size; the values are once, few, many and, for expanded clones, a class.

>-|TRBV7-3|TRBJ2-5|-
CASSHQGPQETQYF
TGTGCCAGCAGCCATCAGGGGCCCCAAGAGACCCAGTACTTC
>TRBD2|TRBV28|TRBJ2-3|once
CASSFLIAGGSTDTQYF
TGTGCCAGCAGTTTCCTCATAGCGGGAGGGAGCACAGATACGCAGTATTTT
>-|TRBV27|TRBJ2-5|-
CASSFFFGETQYF
TGTGCCAGCAGTTTTTTCTTTGGAGAGACCCAGTACTTC
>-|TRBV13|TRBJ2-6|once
CASNQRGTGANVLTF
TGTGCCAGCAACCAGAGAGGTACTGGGGCCAACGTCCTGACTTTC
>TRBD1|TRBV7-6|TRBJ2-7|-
CASSPDRADLYF
TGTGCCAGCAGCCCGGACAGGGCGGACTTGTACTTC
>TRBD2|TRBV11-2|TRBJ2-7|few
CASSLTGLAGSYEQYF
TGTGCCAGCAGCCTTACGGGACTAGCGGGTTCCTACGAGCAGTACTTC
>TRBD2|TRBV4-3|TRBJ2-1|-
CASSQDRASGYNNEQFF
TGCGCCAGCAGCCAAGATCGGGCTAGCGGGTATAACAATGAGCAGTTCTTC
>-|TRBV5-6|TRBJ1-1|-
CASSLAWETAAFF
TGTGCCAGCAGCTTGGCCTGGGAGACGGCAGCTTTCTTT
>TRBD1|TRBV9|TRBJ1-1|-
CASSVERSTGRHTEAFF
TGTGCCAGCAGCGTAGAGAGATCGACAGGGCGGCACACTGAAGCTTTCTTT
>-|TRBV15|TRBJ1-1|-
CATSGSMNTEAFF
TGTGCCACCAGCGGGTCCATGAACACTGAAGCTTTCTTT
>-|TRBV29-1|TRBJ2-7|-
CSVSRDTYEQYF
TGCAGCGTGAGCCGGGACACTTACGAGCAGTACTTC